This note documents a single T cell receptor beta chain sequence. The sample comes from a study of blood T cell repertoires in COVID-19. The overall study: In each case, the material was cDNA or gDNA derived from T cells, B-cell-depleted T cells, or PBMCs.

The CDR3 consists of 15 residues. CDR1 is LNHDA, CDR2 SQIVND, per germline (reference sequence). Trimming removed 7 bases at V and 10 bases at J, with 23 bases between. This table comes from immunoSEQ multiplex PCR, and its TCRdb copy is limited to in-frame clones, with some not included. In the table there are about 200,000 clones, around 89% of which are singletons. The V and J genes are TRBV19 and TRBJ1-5; tentative D call: TRBD1 (5 bases). The TCR comes from a man aged 45-65 years with acute or convalescent COVID-19. Material for sequencing was peripheral blood. DNA for the CDR3: TGTGCCAGTACGTCAGGGTCGACTTTACGCGGTCCCCAGCATTTT. Translation gives CASTSGSTLRGPQHF.